This T cell receptor (beta chain) was documented in a study of blood T cell repertoires in COVID-19. About the study: The samples span acute and convalescent COVID-19 from the United States, Italy and Spain. T cells, B-cell-depleted T cells, or PBMCs supplied cDNA or gDNA.

In the source study's methods: Cell counts per sample came from amplifying reference gene primers. The repertoire was sequenced with immunoSEQ multiplex PCR; TCRdb's copy has only in-frame clones and lacks some. For V, J and clone size, that table is used; D and trimming come from the DNA. Of about 150,000 clones in the sample, approximately 86% are singletons; the top ten hold approximately 3.5%. The germline V gene encodes CDR1 SGHTA and CDR2 FQGNSA. The CDR3 sequence is 15 residues long. The V end was cut by 7 bases, the J end by 4 bases, with 20 bases between. Material for sequencing was peripheral blood. This chain links TRBV7-2 with TRBJ2-7; D possibly corresponds to TRBD1 (5 bases). The receptor comes from a man between 70 and 80 years old with acute or convalescent COVID-19. The CDR3 reads CASNTMGPNGYEQYF. The CDR3 region has the DNA TGTGCCAGCAACACGATGGGGCCCAACGGATACGAGCAGTACTTC.